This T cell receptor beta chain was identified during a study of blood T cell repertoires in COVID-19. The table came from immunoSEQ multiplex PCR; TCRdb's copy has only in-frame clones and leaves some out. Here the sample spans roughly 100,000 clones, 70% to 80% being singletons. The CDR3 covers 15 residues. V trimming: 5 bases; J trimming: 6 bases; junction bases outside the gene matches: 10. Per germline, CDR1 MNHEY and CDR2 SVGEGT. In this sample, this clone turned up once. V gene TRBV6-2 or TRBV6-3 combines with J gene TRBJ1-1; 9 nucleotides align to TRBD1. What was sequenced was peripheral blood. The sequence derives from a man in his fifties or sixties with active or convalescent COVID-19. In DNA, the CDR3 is TGTGCCAGCAGTGCCCCGGGACAGGGTGAGGCTGAAGCTTTCTTT. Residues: CASSAPGQGEAEAFF.